The clone carrying this T cell receptor beta chain showed up just once. As yet, its antigen is unknown. Sequenced by immunoSEQ multiplex PCR; TCRdb stores in-frame clones only, minus some. Among about 120,000 clones listed, about 93% were seen once. The source of the sample is a study of siplizumab effects on memory and regulatory T cells. Study-wide results and caveats: An assignable naive or memory phenotype was lacking in roughly 75-95% of proliferating CD4+ or CD8+ clones. Unstimulated naive T cells seemed to show more diversity than memory cells did, and they also seemed to be among the major contributors to the alloresponse. Suppression by proliferating Tregs derived from siplizumab cultures was not verified. For mappable alloreactive CD4+ clones, the mean Treg-derived fraction was around 74% with siplizumab and 25% to 30% in controls.

The CDR3 spans 15 residues. Germline loops: CDR1 ENHRY, CDR2 SYGVKD. The J segment lost 3 bases and the V segment lost 2 bases, leaving 4 bases of the junction unmatched. Sequenced input: non-Treg CD4+ T cells sorted from blood. The receptor was isolated from a human donor in good health. V usage is TRBV10-3 and J usage is TRBJ2-3; TRBD2 matches 8 bases. Here the CDR3 DNA reads TGTGCCATCAGTGAGCGGGGGGGACAAACAGATACGCAGTATTTT. Amino acid sequence: CAISERGGQTDTQYF.